What follows describes a single T cell receptor (beta chain). Its antigen remains unidentified. No much larger clonotype is one base removed from it; base qualities were not supplied. Enrolling through a virtual design, the prospective study's participants ranged in age from about 18 to 89 years and lived across approximately 25 United States geographic areas. In the prospective study, participants were assigned to cohorts based on the clinical history participants reported in a screening survey and a study questionnaire. For ImmuneRACE Cohort 3, a participant was defined as recovered based on two consecutive negative NP/OP PCR tests, clearance by a healthcare professional, or resolution of symptoms. Mobile phlebotomists in the prospective study collected whole blood, serum and a nasopharyngeal or oropharyngeal swab from every participant. Over a roughly two-month period, participants in the prospective study had the option of providing additional blood draws and questionnaires. Blood samples from the prospective study were shipped frozen or at room temperature prior to DNA extraction.

From a lookup of the germline V gene, CDR1 and CDR2 are MRHNA and SNTAGT. The CDR3 sequence holds 16 residues, the cysteine and phenylalanine included. CDR3 DNA is the only sequence kept; it has 48 bases, read in frame from the first base. V loses 0 bases, J loses 0 bases, and the germline ends lie 10 bases apart. The sample is drawn from a study of blood T cell repertoires in COVID-19 (dated by TCRdb to 2019 to 2021). Context from the whole study: The collaborator samples originated in the United States, Italy and Spain and spanned the acute and convalescent phases of COVID-19. Deeply sampled blood TCRbeta repertoires from subjects exposed to, actively infected with, or recovered from COVID-19 were included in the dataset. A freely available public database, intended as a resource for researchers studying the immune response to SARS-CoV-2, is where the repertoires were released. A de-identified subject ID, COVID-19 status, age in years and sex were almost always included in the sample metadata. Where available, HLA class I and class II types were obtained from metadata supplied by the sample provider rather than from assay-based typing. Samples were obtained from the ongoing ImmuneRACE study (first 160 participants) and from roughly 1,300 subjects provided by 6 global collaborators. The prospective study material was composed of cDNA or gDNA derived from T cells, B-cell-depleted T cells, or PBMCs.

On the study overall, not on this receptor specifically: How much clinical and demographic metadata was included differed by source and by participant, and the metadata was provided uncurated.

TCRbeta CDR3 regions were amplified from genomic DNA by means of the immunoSEQ Assay, a bias-controlled multiplex PCR. The authors' pipeline ran thus. Nucleated cell counts per sample were estimated from amplification of reference gene primers within the assay. To quantify the absolute abundance of each unique TCRbeta CDR3 rearrangement, sequence reads were collapsed and filtered. For each sample, productive Simpson clonality was calculated as the square root of Simpson's diversity index over productive rearrangements. The table comes from immuneACCESS by way of TCRdb, which keeps in-frame sequences with V and J called. Part of the clones is missing from these tables; in studies checked, under half for an unresolved V gene and the rest for unknown reasons. Clone size and V and J calls were adopted from that table, with D and trimming inferred from the DNA. In all, the sample holds 250,000 to 350,000 clones, and about 92% of those were seen once. The ten most abundant clones make up around a sixth of the sample.

The sequence was collected from a woman aged 25 to 39 who had recovered from COVID-19. Sequenced: PBMCs or T cells enriched from blood (not recorded which). The chain was built from TRBV6-4 and TRBJ2-3; TRBD2 could be the D gene, as 6 bases match. CDR3 sequence: CASSDSPGTSTDTQYF. The DNA sequence is given as TGTGCCAGCAGTGACTCCCCGGGGACTAGCACAGATACGCAGTATTTT.